The entry below describes one T cell receptor (beta chain). The antigen remains unidentified. The source of the sample is a study of OX40 agonist ivuxolimab in advanced cancers. Study summary: Three patients, one with hepatocellular carcinoma and two with cutaneous melanoma, responded partially. Regarding the study as a whole: CD4+ and CD8+ T cells in blood underwent clonal expansion by week 6 at 0.1 to 3.0 mg/kg.

Assay: immunoSEQ multiplex PCR; the TCRdb copy retains only in-frame clones and omits some. The table lists about 64,000 clones, 87% of them singletons. After removal of 4 bases from V and 6 bases from J, the junction contained 7 bases not matched to a gene. The CDR3 is made up of 15 amino acids. CDR1 and CDR2 (germline): ENHRY, SYGVKD. Cycle 7 day 1, cycle 4 day 1, and baseline were the timepoints at which blood was sampled. The receptor's source is an adult with an advanced solid tumor such as melanoma, head and neck, liver or kidney cancer. The material was CD4+ or CD8+ T cells sorted from blood, obtained in a trial of the OX40 agonist ivuxolimab. This chain joins TRBV10-3 and TRBJ2-1, with TRBD2 matching over 9 bases. In DNA, the CDR3 is TGTGCCATCAGTGCGACGACTAGCGGAACCAATGAGCAGTTCTTC. Translation: CAISATTSGTNEQFF.